This T cell receptor (beta chain) was captured by sequencing in a study of blood T cells in healthy people across ages (dated by TCRdb to between 2015 and 2017). In the study overall: In model experiments, template switching captured about one uniquely barcoded TCR beta cDNA molecule for every two T cells. Four age groups were formed from the donors: young (average 16 years), middle-aged (just under 40), aged (62) and long-lived (around 80). To avoid experimental bias, donors of different ages were distributed randomly across sequencing lanes. For two donors (one aged 18 to 29 and one aged 80 or older), the study analyzed two additional independent replicas of 1 million unique cDNA reads from the same blood draw. The study measured age-related changes in TCR beta repertoire diversity using deep sequencing normalized with unique cDNA molecular identifiers. General study outcomes and caveats: Conclusive comparison of naive and antigen-experienced compartments was prevented by the profiling of bulk unsorted PBMCs. Estimates of total diversity from one million sequenced T cells were regarded as lower bounds and underestimates. Compared with the aged group, the long-lived group had more naive CD4+ T cells, fewer expanded clones and increased TCR diversity, a pattern suggesting age selection. Donor CMV infection status was unknown, potentially confounding age-related changes in expanded clonotypes. Observed TCR beta diversity correlated strongly with the percentage of naive T cells measured by flow cytometry. As age increased, observed TCR beta diversity per million T cells dropped in a roughly linear way, and a significant reduction was already evident by age 40.

Its CDR3 holds 11 amino acids, cysteine through phenylalanine. Only the CDR3 region is kept as DNA, spanning 33 bases read in frame from base 1. From the germline V gene, CDR1 is MGHRA and CDR2 is YSYEKL. The junction carries 8 bases between V and J, which are trimmed by 6 bases and 5 bases respectively. Library preparation used 5' RACE. For sequencing, an Illumina HiSeq 2500 was employed. A second PCR of roughly 7 to 12 cycles was run with a J-beta primer mix and a sample-barcoded 5' primer. A unique molecular identifier was introduced onto each TCR beta cDNA molecule by a template-switch 5' adaptor carrying 12 random nucleotides. At least 2.5 million CDR3-containing paired-end reads were obtained from each sample. First-strand cDNA was synthesized from all RNA with the Mint cDNA synthesis kit, primed by a TRBC-specific oligonucleotide. Following uracil-DNA glycosylase treatment, a first 18-cycle PCR with universal primers M1SS and BC2_uni_R was performed on all cDNA. Per the original workflow: Each sample was normalized by randomly selecting 1 million high-quality reads, each carrying a distinct molecular identifier. Instead of being binned into consensus sequences, reads that shared molecular identifiers were thrown out. CDR3 identification, clonotype clustering and error correction used MiTCR with a Q25 quality threshold and the strictest error-elimination algorithm. Lower-bound total TCR beta diversity was estimated with a nonparametric unseen species model using Euler transformation. Through fastp at Q25 and MiXCR, TCRdb rebuilt clones from the public reads, retaining in-frame beta chains. CDR3 protein sequences are deduplicated, and each keeps its most common genes and DNA. What appears here as the V and J calls and clone size reflects TCRdb's work, not the paper's. The sample table lists about 650,000 distinct CDR3 sequences, about 30% of them with a count of one. Of the sample, less than 20% falls within the top ten clones.

Many counts were recorded for this clonotype. Its antigen specificity is not known. Base qualities are not provided; no much larger clone lies one nucleotide away. The donors were roughly 39 Caucasian individuals from Russia, aged about 6 to 95 years, who were systemically healthy. Each donor gave 8.5 to 10 milliliters of peripheral blood, collected into EDTA-treated Vacutainer tubes. Ficoll-Paque density-gradient centrifugation was used to isolate PBMCs, with at least 6.5 million obtained per sample. Total RNA, at least 6 micrograms per sample, was extracted from PBMCs with Trizol reagent. For every donor, flow cytometry on a PBMC aliquot measured the percentage of naive CD45RAhigh/CD27high T cells.

The TCR comes from a woman aged 80 or over in good health. Donor details come from another sample of the same person, matched by shared clones. Material for sequencing was blood. The rearrangement joined TRBV4-1 to TRBJ2-7, with no confident D gene call. The base sequence is TGCGCCAGCAGTCGCATGGACGAGCAGTACTTC. Its coded protein is CASSRMDEQYF.